This T cell receptor (beta chain) comes out of a study of T cell repertoires in cytomegalovirus infection. About the research overall: Public TCR beta signatures were indicative of both CMV infection and a matching HLA type.

As concerns this clonotype: What it binds is unknown. A much larger clonotype is one base distant, so this may be a read error.

Whole-study findings and limits: The ex vivo response showed dominance by HLA-C-restricted CMV-specific TCR beta clonotypes. The cumulative frequency of public TCR beta families distinguished individuals who carried CMV together with the relevant HLA.

The CDR3 is 13 amino acids. V was clipped by 7 bases and J by 1 base, with 8 bases between them. Germline assignment: CDR1 MGHDK and CDR2 SYGVNS. Each CDR3 protein is one row after TCRdb ran MiXCR on the reads. The sample gives around 530,000 distinct CDR3 sequences, roughly 29% of which show up once; about 12% is in the top ten. The J gene is TRBJ2-4, the V gene TRBV25-1, with D unresolved. The receptor was derived from a human donor in good health (CMV status not recorded). Some clones in this sample may be carry-over from other donors' samples. Source material: PBMCs. The DNA for the CDR3 is TGTGCCAGCAACTCAACCGCCAAAAACATTCAGTACTTC. It specifies CASNSTAKNIQYF.